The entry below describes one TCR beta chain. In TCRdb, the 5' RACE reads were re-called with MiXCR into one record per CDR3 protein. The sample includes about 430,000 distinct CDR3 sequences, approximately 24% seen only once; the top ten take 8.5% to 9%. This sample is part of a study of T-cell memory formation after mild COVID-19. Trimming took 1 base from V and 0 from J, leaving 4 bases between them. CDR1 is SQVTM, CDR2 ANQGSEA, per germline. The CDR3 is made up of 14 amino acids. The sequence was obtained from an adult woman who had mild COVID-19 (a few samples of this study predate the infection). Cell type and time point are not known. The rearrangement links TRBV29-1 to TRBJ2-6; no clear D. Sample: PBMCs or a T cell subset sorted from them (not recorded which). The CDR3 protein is CSVEGDSGANVLTF. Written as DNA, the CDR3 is TGCAGCGTTGAAGGGGACTCTGGGGCCAACGTCCTGACTTTC.